This T cell receptor (beta chain) was sequenced during a study of brain T cells in children with intractable seizures. Regarding the study as a whole: Absence of clones before surgery may stem from lower sequencing depth. HCMV serostatus was not known, and viral specificity came from CDR3 similarity only.

Repertoires were generated with immunoSEQ multiplex PCR, while TCRdb's copy carries only in-frame clones and drops some. The sample records 75,000 to 80,000 clones, 90% to 95% being singletons. The sequenced cases were selected for having the highest brain T cell transcript signatures. At least one anti-epileptic drug was given before surgery. Trimming removed 7 bases from V and 2 bases from J; junction bases left unmatched: 6. CDR3 length equals 15 residues. Germline CDR1 is LNHDA and CDR2 is SQIVND (reference sequence). As to this clone: What it recognizes is unknown.

This chain joins TRBV19 and TRBJ2-2, with 8 bases that match TRBD1. The sequencing used peripheral blood, collected at surgery. This TCR derives from a boy under two years old with tuberous sclerosis and intractable seizures. The CDR3 spells CASTGTGPNTGELFF. CDR3 DNA: TGTGCCAGTACGGGGACAGGCCCTAACACCGGGGAGCTGTTTTTT. Together with reference TRBV19 and TRBJ2-2, the CDR3 gives the full variable domain: DGGITQSPKYLFRKEGQNVTLSCEQNLNHDAMYWYRQDPGQGLRLIYYSQIVNDFQKGDIAEGYSVSREKKESFPLTVTSAQKNPTAFYLCASTGTGPNTGELFFGEGSRLTVL.